This TCR beta chain was observed in a study of cytomegalovirus exposure and HLA in healthy donors (dated by TCRdb to the late 2010s). Notes on the research overall: The 700 or so repertoires of the first cohort and the 120 validation repertoires were produced on the same platform, according to a later analysis. Besides the first cohort of hundreds of subjects, a separate validation cohort made up of 120 or so different subjects was used. The study was designed to test whether signatures of past pathogen exposure could be identified by cataloging public T cell receptors. To predict cytomegalovirus infection status, the study brought together high-throughput TCR immunosequencing, statistical association of individual TCRs with disease status, and machine learning.

The full study reports these points: A total of 150 to 200 TCR beta chains were listed by the study as associated with cytomegalovirus. Three of the identified cytomegalovirus-associated TCR beta chains were confirmed in vitro to be specific for cytomegalovirus antigens. Subsequent analysis determined that TCRs grouped into clusters in the first cohort also showed a tendency toward co-occurrence across the 120 or so validation repertoires, and about 93% of cluster scores exceeded 0. A later analysis lacked HLA typing for the validation cohort, so it scored co-occurrence in that cohort across all 110 or so repertoires. While some public TCRs were present in many individuals, most TCR sequences turned up only very rarely across donors. According to the authors, the approach could potentially be generalized to other disease states and immunological phenotypes. The classifier was reported to diagnose cytomegalovirus status with high specificity and sensitivity in both the original and validation cohorts.

Separate from the approximately 730-subject first cohort, the validation cohort of roughly 130 subjects was the group to which the donors belonged. On this clone: Its antigen target is currently unknown. Base qualities are not at hand, and no much larger clone is one base apart.

CDR1 SEHNR and CDR2 FQNEAQ were looked up in the germline V gene (reference sequence). A distance of 13 bases separates the germline ends of V and J, which lose 5 bases and 14 bases respectively. There are 11 amino acids in the CDR3, from cysteine to phenylalanine inclusive. Solely the CDR3 DNA is kept, with 33 bases framed from the first base. The method behind the library was the immunoSEQ multiplex PCR assay. In the source study's methods: To diagnose cytomegalovirus status from the catalog of TCR beta chain sequences, a statistical classification framework was built. This is the immuneACCESS table as TCRdb keeps it, with only in-frame sequences that have V and J called. A part of the clones is gone; compared with another copy, unresolved V genes explain less than half, and the rest is unexplained. V and J calls and clone size come straight from that table; D and trimming were deduced from the DNA. Within this sample are 150,000 to 250,000 clones, with 84% of them counted one time only. Under 15% of the sample belongs to the ten largest clones.

The clonotype originates from a woman in her twenties or thirties in good health and CMV-seropositive. The sequence links TRBV7-9 to TRBJ2-1, with an unclear D gene assignment. Specimen: PBMCs. The CDR3 sequence is CASSPHDHKFF. The DNA is TGTGCCAGCAGCCCACATGATCACAAGTTCTTC.